One sample yielded the 10 T cell receptor beta chains listed below, sequenced in a study of shared clonotypes between healthy human individuals. Only in-frame clones appear in the TCRdb table, and some are missing; sequencing was by immunoSEQ multiplex PCR. The repertoire includes 2 million to 2.5 million clones, under 95% of them detected once, and approximately 0.36% sits in the top ten. Sequencing used naive CD4+ T cells from PBMCs. The subset denotes: CD45RA+ positively selected. The receptors stem from a man aged 18 to 30 in good health. Some clones in this sample may be carry-over from other donors' samples.

The V and J genes are TRBV18 and TRBJ2-3; no clear D. V lost 6 bases and J 0 bases, leaving 16 bases between the germline ends. CDR3 size: 16 residues. Germline-derived CDR1 and CDR2 are KGHSH and LQKENI. Here the CDR3 reads CASSGPRLTSTDTQYF. DNA of the CDR3: TGTGCCAGCTCTGGCCCACGCCTGACTAGCACAGATACGCAGTATTTT.

The chain recombines TRBV5-1 with TRBJ2-1; D remains ambiguous. CDR3 length: 16 residues. V was cut by 0 bases and J by 8 bases, with 18 bases left in between. The germline CDR1 and CDR2 sequences are SGHRS and YFSETQ. This chain's CDR3 is CASSLVTVRNTDEQFF. As DNA, the CDR3 is TGCGCCAGCAGCTTGGTGACGGTTAGGAACACGGATGAGCAGTTCTTC.

As regards this clone: This same CDR3 is encoded by further DNA sequences in the sample. The rearrangement links TRBV5-1 to TRBJ2-7; D gene uncertain. The V end was cut by 0 bases, the J end by 2 bases, with 9 bases between. Germline-derived CDR1 and CDR2 are SGHRS and YFSETQ. This CDR3 is built from 14 residues. Here the CDR3 DNA reads TGCGCCAGCAGCTTGGTCGGGCGAACCTACGAGCAGTACTTC. Its translation is CASSLVGRTYEQYF.

This chain connects TRBV27 to TRBJ2-2; no clear D gene. V lost 3 bases and J lost 7, with 12 bases in between. Germline CDR1 reads MNHEY; CDR2 reads SMNVEV (reference sequence). This CDR3 has 14 amino acids. The CDR3 sequence: CASSFSFRNGELFF. CDR3 nucleotide sequence: TGTGCCAGCAGTTTCAGTTTCCGTAACGGGGAGCTGTTTTTT.

This clone has only one observation. J is TRBJ1-2 and V is TRBV10-3, with TRBD1 as a possible D gene (5 bases). The CDR3 covers 14 residues. Trimming cost V 10 bases and J 5 bases, with 20 bases left between them. Germline V gene data show CDR1 as ENHRY and CDR2 as SYGVKD. CDR3 nucleotide sequence: TGTGCCACCTTGGTCGACAGCCGGGTATATGGCTACACCTTC. It encodes CATLVDSRVYGYTF.

The chain has TRBV28 and TRBJ2-1, with D perhaps matching TRBD2 (6 bases). This CDR3 contains 17 residues. Germline CDR1 reads MDHEN; CDR2 reads SYDVKM. Trimming removed 3 bases from V and 8 bases from J, with 23 bases in between. In DNA form, the CDR3 reads TGTGCCAGCAGTTTTGTGGAAACGGGAGAGGCCGGGGATGAGCAGTTCTTC. This gives the protein CASSFVETGEAGDEQFF.

In this sample, this clone turned up once. The chain joins TRBV18 to TRBJ2-7; 8 bases map to TRBD1. V shed 6 bases, J shed 1 base, and the junction held 8 bases outside the gene matches. Germline V gene lookup returns CDR1 KGHSH and CDR2 LQKENI. This CDR3 has 15 residues. CDR3: CASSAGQVPSYEQYF. The CDR3 nucleotides are TGTGCCAGCTCTGCGGGACAGGTGCCTTCCTACGAGCAGTACTTC.

The rearrangement uses TRBV19 and TRBJ1-2; the match to TRBD1 covers 9 bases. J was trimmed by 5 bases and V by 7 bases; bases with no gene match: 11. Germline V gene sequence: CDR1 LNHDA, CDR2 SQIVND (reference sequence). This CDR3 spans 15 amino acids. Here the CDR3 reads CASNKAGQGIYGYTF. The CDR3 DNA reads as TGTGCCAGTAATAAGGCGGGACAGGGAATATATGGCTACACCTTC.

On this clone: The same CDR3 can be traced to other DNA sequences in this sample. This chain joins TRBV6-5 and TRBJ2-1; weak D call: TRBD2 (6 bases). Germline CDR1 and CDR2: MNHEY and SVGAGI. V was shortened by 0 bases and J by 1 base, with 7 bases between the two germline ends. The CDR3 is 15 amino acids. CDR3 bases: TGTGCCAGCAGTTACTCGGGGGGTTCCTACAATGAGCAGTTCTTC. Translated, it gives CASSYSGGSYNEQFF.

As concerns this clone: The same CDR3 can be traced to other DNA sequences in this sample. J is TRBJ2-1 and V is TRBV11-2; D unclear. There are 11 residues in the CDR3. V lost 6 bases and J lost 7, with 7 bases in between. Per germline, CDR1 SGHAT and CDR2 FQNNGV. The CDR3 DNA reads TGTGCCAGCAGAGGGTATAATGAGCAGTTCTTC. It translates to CASRGYNEQFF.